The clone carrying this T cell receptor (beta chain) was recorded many times. CDR3 length: 15 amino acids. V shed 7 bases, J shed 6 bases, and the junction held 11 bases outside the gene matches. These data come from a study of regulatory T cells in long-lasting Graves disease. Arm-PCR with iRepertoire HTBI primers amplified the CDR3 regions for these TCR beta libraries. TCRdb reprocessed the multiplex PCR reads with MiXCR, giving one entry per CDR3 protein. The sample gives roughly 520,000 distinct CDR3 sequences, around 12% of which show up once; 8% to 10% is in the top ten. Time point noted: newly diagnosed GD, antithyroid drugs for less than 3 months. The TCR library used RNA extracted from PBMCs. The sample was also linked to a second study, of T cells in Graves' hyperthyroidism and ophthalmopathy. According to that study: For the diagnoses, clinical symptoms, serum thyroxine and TRAb, thyroid ultrasound and orbital computed tomography were used. Onset of ophthalmopathy came a median around 6.5 months after the model predicted it.

The sample consisted of peripheral blood mononuclear cells (PBMCs), taken at new diagnosis, from a patient treated with antithyroid drugs. This TCR was sampled from a woman aged 25 to 39 with Graves disease. The chain uses TRBV12-3 or TRBV12-4 and TRBJ2-2, with TRBD1 matching over 7 bases. The CDR3 coding sequence is TGTGCCAGCACATATGGACAGGTCAACGCCGGGGAGCTGTTTTTT. This sequence encodes CASTYGQVNAGELFF.